The rows below give T cell receptor beta chains drawn from one sample of a study of CD8+CD57+ T cells in acquired aplastic anemia. MiXCR was run by TCRdb on the reads, yielding one entry per CDR3 protein. The repertoire includes 170,000 or so distinct CDR3 sequences, 63% of them detected once, and 42% sits in the top ten. Material: sorted CD4+, CD8+, or CD8+CD57+ T cells (not recorded which) from PBMCs. These receptors all come from a human donor with aplastic anemia. CDR3s include the opening cysteine and the closing phenylalanine or tryptophan. A D gene is named only where the DNA matches it firmly. Not every row has a clone size; where given, it reads once, few, many or a size class.

>TRBV20-1|-|-|TRBJ2-1
TGCAGTGCCAGACTAGTCGATGAGCAGTTCTTC
CSARLVDEQFF
>TRBV27|TRBD1|-|TRBJ1-2
TGTGCCAGCAGTCCACCGGGACAGGGGGCCTATGGCTACACCTTC
CASSPPGQGAYGYTF
>TRBV7-9|-|-|TRBJ1-2
TGTGCCAGCAGTTCCGGGACGTTAAAAGGTGGCTACACCTTC
CASSSGTLKGGYTF
>TRBV10-3|-|-|TRBJ1-2
TGTGCCATCAGTGATGACGTAGGCTATGGCTACACCTTC
CAISDDVGYGYTF
>TRBV10-2|TRBD2|few|TRBJ2-1
TGCGCCAGCAGTCTAGCGGGGAACAATGAGCAGTTCTTC
CASSLAGNNEQFF
>TRBV2|-|-|TRBJ2-2
TGTGCCAGCTCCCGGGGTACAGATAGCTCGGTCACCGGGGAGCTGTTTTTT
CASSRGTDSSVTGELFF
>TRBV6-1|-|-|TRBJ1-1
TGTGCCAGCGAACTAGAGGGCGGTGAAGCTTTCTTT
CASELEGGEAFF
>TRBV5-1|-|few|TRBJ2-7
TGCGCCAGCAGCTTGGTTGGCAGTTCCTACGAGCAGTACTTC
CASSLVGSSYEQYF
>TRBV7-9|-|-|TRBJ1-6
TGTGCCAGCTCAGGGCAGTCGGGTTCCTATAATTCACCCCTCCACTTT
CASSGQSGSYNSPLHF
>TRBV10-3|-|-|TRBJ1-1
TGTGCCATCAGTGGGGGGGGGACTGAAGCTTTCTTT
CAISGGGTEAFF
>TRBV10-3|-|-|TRBJ1-6
TGTGCCATCAGGGGACAAGGTACTTCACCCCTCCACTTT
CAIRGQGTSPLHF
>TRBV20-1|TRBD1|-|TRBJ2-2
TGCAGTGCACGGCAGGGGGCGAACACCGGGGAGCTGTTTTTT
CSARQGANTGELFF
>TRBV27|-|few|TRBJ2-2
TGTGCCAGCAGTTTCGGCCGCACCGGGGAGCTGTTTTTT
CASSFGRTGELFF
>TRBV2|-|-|TRBJ1-3
TGTGCCAGTAGTGCAGGGAGTGGAAACACCATATATTTT
CASSAGSGNTIYF
>TRBV5-1|-|-|TRBJ2-7
TGCGCCGGCAGCCCCGAAACAGGTTACGAGCAGTACTTC
CAGSPETGYEQYF
>TRBV4-1|-|many|TRBJ2-7
TGCGCCAGCAGCATCGTACCCTCCTACGAGCAGTACTTC
CASSIVPSYEQYF
>TRBV20-1|-|-|TRBJ2-6
TGCAGTGCTAGTCTAGGGTCGAGCAGCTCTGGGGCCAACGTCCTGACTTTC
CSASLGSSSSGANVLTF
>TRBV15|-|-|TRBJ2-1
TGTGCCACCAGCAGGGGACGGTCCTCCTACAATGAGCAGTTCTTC
CATSRGRSSYNEQFF
>TRBV2|TRBD2|-|TRBJ2-3
TGTGCCAGGGCAGGACTAGCGGGGCGGCAGTATTTT
CARAGLAGRQYF
>TRBV7-3|-|-|TRBJ2-5
TGTGCTAGCAGCTTACTAAGTCCTCCGACCCAGTACTTC
CASSLLSPPTQYF
>TRBV19|-|-|TRBJ1-2
TGTGCCAGTAGTATAGCGGCGGACAGTTTATATGGCTACACCTTC
CASSIAADSLYGYTF
>TRBV2|-|-|TRBJ2-2
TGTGCCAGCAGTCTACAAAATGGGGAGACCTCGAGCACCGGGGAGCTGTTTTTT
CASSLQNGETSSTGELFF
>TRBV19|TRBD1|-|TRBJ2-7
TGTGCCAGTAGTGTGGGGACAGGCCCCTACGAGCAGTACTTC
CASSVGTGPYEQYF
>TRBV6-4|-|many|TRBJ2-3
TGTGCCAGCAGTGAGGGTACGACGGGCACAGATACGCAGTATTTT
CASSEGTTGTDTQYF
>TRBV20-1|-|many|TRBJ2-7
TGCAGTGCTAGAGTCCCGGACGGATCCTACGAGCAGTACTTC
CSARVPDGSYEQYF
>TRBV4-1|-|many|TRBJ2-2
TGCGCCAGCAGCCAAGATCCGTATGGGCATGGGGAGCTGTTTTTT
CASSQDPYGHGELFF
>TRBV29-1|-|-|TRBJ2-3
TGCAGCGTTTTGGTCCCCCCGGCGGCGCAGTATTTT
CSVLVPPAAQYF
>TRBV5-5|-|-|TRBJ2-3
TGTGCCAGCAGCTTAGGGGGAGGGACCACAGATACGCAGTATTTT
CASSLGGGTTDTQYF
>TRBV6-1|TRBD1|many|TRBJ1-2
TGTGCCAGCACCCTGGGACAGACGAACTATGGCTACACCTTC
CASTLGQTNYGYTF
>TRBV10-3|-|many|TRBJ1-1
TGTGCCATCAGGGAAACGACAGGAAAGACTGAAGCTTTCTTT
CAIRETTGKTEAFF
>TRBV14|TRBD2|once|TRBJ2-3
TGTGCCAGCAGCCAAGGGGGCGGGGGAGGCGATACGCAGTATTTT
CASSQGGGGGDTQYF
>TRBV2|-|-|TRBJ1-5
TGTGCCAGCAGCCAAGGGCCCCTCCCATACGATAGCAATCAGCCCCAGCATTTT
CASSQGPLPYDSNQPQHF
>TRBV29-1|-|-|TRBJ2-7
TGCAGCGTTGGTTTTATCTACGAGCAGTACTTC
CSVGFIYEQYF
>TRBV15|-|-|TRBJ1-1
TGTGCCACCAGCAGAGTGGAGGGAGGGAACACTGAAGCTTTCTTT
CATSRVEGGNTEAFF
>TRBV9|TRBD1|-|TRBJ1-5
TGTGCCAGCAGCGTAGGGACAGGGAACAATCAGCCCCAGCATTTT
CASSVGTGNNQPQHF
>TRBV10-1|-|few|TRBJ1-3
TGCGCCAGCAAGAGGACTGCCTCTGGAAACACCATATATTTT
CASKRTASGNTIYF
>TRBV7-9|TRBD2|-|TRBJ2-5
TGTGCCAGCAGCTCGACTAGCCCTGTAGAGACCCAGTACTTC
CASSSTSPVETQYF
>TRBV2|-|many|TRBJ2-7
TGTGCCAGCATAGGGGGATACGAGCAGTACTTC
CASIGGYEQYF
>TRBV5-1|-|-|TRBJ1-5
TGCGCCAGCAGCTTATTGACAGATCAGCCCCAGCATTTT
CASSLLTDQPQHF
>TRBV12-5|-|once|TRBJ1-2
TGTGCTAGTGGTTTGGTACCCGTCGGAACTAACTATGGCTACACCTTC
CASGLVPVGTNYGYTF
>TRBV19|-|-|TRBJ1-5
TGTGCCGGTAGTATTCTGGGGGTGGACCAAACCGATCAGCCCCAGCATTTT
CAGSILGVDQTDQPQHF
>TRBV7-9|TRBD2|many|TRBJ2-3
TGTGCCAGCAGCCCCCGAATGGGGGGACTAGCGGTACCAGATACGCAGTATTTT
CASSPRMGGLAVPDTQYF
>TRBV2|TRBD1|-|TRBJ1-1
TGTGCCACGGGGACAGGGGGCCTGAACACTGAAGCTTTCTTT
CATGTGGLNTEAFF
>TRBV10-1|TRBD1|-|TRBJ2-7
TGCGCCAGCTCTGGACAGGGGGTCACGTACGAGCAGTACTTC
CASSGQGVTYEQYF
>TRBV19|-|once|TRBJ2-5
TGTGCCAGTACCACATTCGGAGGGGCGGATGAGACCCAGTACTTC
CASTTFGGADETQYF
>TRBV30|-|-|TRBJ2-6
TGTGCCTGGAGTGAATCCGGGGCCAACGTCCTGACTTTC
CAWSESGANVLTF
>TRBV10-3|-|few|TRBJ2-7
TGTGCCATCAGTGAGCAATCCAGGTTGAGGCCCTACGAGCAGTACTTC
CAISEQSRLRPYEQYF
>TRBV9|-|-|TRBJ2-3
TGTGCCAGCAGCGTAGAACCAGGACGCACAGATACGCAGTATTTT
CASSVEPGRTDTQYF
>TRBV15|TRBD1|-|TRBJ2-7
TGTGCCACCAGCACCGGACAGGGACCCTACGAGCAGTACTTC
CATSTGQGPYEQYF
>TRBV15|-|-|TRBJ1-2
TGTGCCACCAGCAGAGATAGATCGGAGGGGATCTATGGCTACACCTTC
CATSRDRSEGIYGYTF
>TRBV24-1|-|few|TRBJ2-5
TGTGCCACCTCGGAGGGGGCAGGGAGGGAGAGGGAGACCCAGTACTTC
CATSEGAGRERETQYF
>TRBV7-9|-|many|TRBJ1-1
TGTGCCAGCACCCCCGGCGGGGGCTATAACACTGAAGCTTTCTTT
CASTPGGGYNTEAFF
>TRBV6-4|TRBD1|-|TRBJ2-3
TGTGCCAGCAGCGAATCAGGGGGCGCATCAGATACGCAGTATTTT
CASSESGGASDTQYF
>TRBV15|-|-|TRBJ1-5
TGTGCCACCAGCAGAGTATATGGGCAGCCCCAGCATTTT
CATSRVYGQPQHF
>TRBV19|-|-|TRBJ1-1
TGTGCCAGTAGTATAGTCTCGGGGAACACTGAAGCTTTCTTT
CASSIVSGNTEAFF
>TRBV7-3|-|-|TRBJ2-5
TGTGCCAGCAGCTTGACAGGTCCCGGCGAGACCCAGTACTTC
CASSLTGPGETQYF
>TRBV2|-|many|TRBJ2-2
TGTGCCAGCAGTGAAGCGATCACCGGGGAGCTGTTTTTT
CASSEAITGELFF